This T cell receptor (beta chain) was retrieved from a study of radiation and T cells in renal cell carcinoma. Time point of the sample: blood 4 weeks post-SBRT, at nephrectomy. Noted treatment: 15 Gy SBRT to primary tumor, nephrectomy 4 weeks later. Nephrectomy followed 15 Gy stereotactic body radiation by 4 weeks. The protocol was immunoSEQ multiplex PCR, while the TCRdb copy is restricted to in-frame clones and leaves out a portion. Of tens of thousands of clones in the sample, 81% were seen once. J was trimmed by 6 bases and V by 4 bases; bases with no gene match: 5. The CDR3 runs 14 residues. Germline V lookup: CDR1 MNHNY, CDR2 SVGAGI (reference sequence).

The chain carries TRBV6-6 and TRBJ2-7, with 11 bases that match TRBD1. The specimen comprised blood, sampled from a patient whose treatment included radiotherapy and nephrectomy. This TCR was recovered from a man aged 55 to 69 with renal cell carcinoma. CDR3 protein: CASSSRTGGAEQYF. In nucleotides, the CDR3 is TGTGCCAGCAGTTCTCGGACAGGGGGCGCCGAGCAGTACTTC.